This passage covers 5 T cell receptor beta chains from one sample sequenced in a study of lymphopenia after photon versus proton radiotherapy. Repertoires were generated with immunoSEQ multiplex PCR, while TCRdb's copy carries only in-frame clones and drops some. The repertoire holds approximately 30,000 clones, with roughly four fifths as singletons. Here the sequenced sample was peripheral blood, taken from a patient treated with photon-based radiotherapy. Source of these receptors: a man aged 50 to 60 with gastric cancer.

This clone has just a few counts. V and J are TRBV11-2 and TRBJ2-6; 7 bases match TRBD1. Trimming at V came to 5 bases and at J to 1 base, leaving 8 bases not matched to a gene. The CDR3 has 17 amino acids. Germline CDR1 and CDR2: SGHAT and FQNNGV. CDR3 sequence (DNA): TGTGCCAGCAGCCCAGGGACAGAACATTCTGGGGCCAACGTCCTGACTTTC. Protein sequence: CASSPGTEHSGANVLTF. Full variable domain (remainder filled in from reference TRBV11-2 and TRBJ2-6): EAGVAQSPRYKIIEKRQSVAFWCNPISGHATLYWYQQILGQGPKLLIQFQNNGVVDDSQLPKDRFSAERLKGVDSTLKIQPAKLEDSAVYLCASSPGTEHSGANVLTFGAGSRLTVL.

The V gene is TRBV11-3, the J gene TRBJ2-1; 9 bases are a match to TRBD2. CDR3 size: 17 residues. Germline CDR1 and CDR2: SGHNT and YENEEA. V lost 6 bases to trimming and J lost 12 bases; unmatched junction nucleotides: 21. CDR3 coding DNA: TGTGCCAGCAGTTCTGGGGGGCTAGCGGGACTAGACAGTGTGCAGTTCTTC. It yields the protein CASSSGGLAGLDSVQFF.

This rearrangement joins TRBV30 to TRBJ2-7; the D gene is possibly TRBD1 (6 bases). Germline-derived CDR1 and CDR2 are GTSNPN and SVGIG (reference sequence). V lost 4 bases and J 2 bases, leaving 12 bases between the germline ends. The CDR3 totals 13 residues. In DNA, the CDR3 is TGTGCCTGGAAACCGGACAGTCCCTACGAGCAGTACTTC. This sequence encodes CAWKPDSPYEQYF. Full variable domain (outside the CDR3, taken from reference TRBV30 and TRBJ2-7): SQTIHQWPATLVQPVGSPLSLECTVEGTSNPNLYWYRQAAGRGLQLLFYSVGIGQISSEVPQNLSASRPQDRQFILSSKKLLLSDSGFYLCAWKPDSPYEQYFGPGTRLTVT.

The CDR3 DNA is TGCGCCAGCAGCTTGGGGGTGGCAGGGCGCGCAGATACGCAGTATTTT. Protein sequence: CASSLGVAGRADTQYF. The chain links TRBV5-1 to TRBJ2-3; a weak D match, TRBD1 (5 bases). This CDR3 comprises 16 residues. The V gene lost 0 bases and the J gene lost 4 bases, with 15 bases spanning the gap. The V gene's germline CDR1 is SGHRS and CDR2 YFSETQ.

The chain combines TRBV6-5 with TRBJ2-1; 8 nucleotides align to TRBD1. CDR3 length: 15 amino acids. V gave up 6 bases and J gave up 5 bases; unmatched junction bases: 9. Germline CDR1 reads MNHEY; CDR2 reads SVGAGI. The CDR3, as DNA: TGTGCCAGCAGCCCGGACAGGGTGGGAAACAATGAGCAGTTCTTC. It encodes CASSPDRVGNNEQFF.